What follows are 8 T cell receptor beta chains derived from one specimen sequenced in a study of blood T cell repertoires in COVID-19. Produced via immunoSEQ multiplex PCR; TCRdb's table is partial and in-frame only. The sample yields about 120,000 clones, about 83% seen once. What was sequenced was peripheral blood. The receptors shown here come from a man aged 60 to 69 with acute or convalescent COVID-19.

This chain links TRBV7-9 with TRBJ1-1; 9 bases line up with TRBD1. V was clipped by 11 bases and J by 6 bases; unmatched bases: 7. Germline loops: CDR1 SEHNR, CDR2 FQNEAQ (reference sequence). The CDR3 covers 12 residues. The CDR3 sequence is CASAQGAAEAFF. In nucleotides, the CDR3 is TGTGCCTCAGCACAGGGGGCTGCTGAAGCTTTCTTT.

This clone showed up just a few times. The chain couples TRBV5-1 to TRBJ1-1, with 8 nucleotides matching TRBD1. V was clipped by 5 bases and J by 4 bases; unmatched bases: 7. The CDR3 length is 14 residues. From germline, CDR1 is SGHRS and CDR2 YFSETQ. The CDR3: CASRLEGQGTEAFF. The CDR3 coding sequence is TGCGCCAGCAGACTGGAAGGACAGGGCACTGAAGCTTTCTTT.

This rearrangement joins TRBV2 to TRBJ1-1; D gene ambiguous. The V gene's germline CDR1 is SNHLY and CDR2 FYNNEI. V shed 3 bases and J shed 0 bases, with 8 bases lying between them. This CDR3 has 14 amino acids. CDR3 nucleotide sequence: TGTGCCAGCAGTGATGAGCTTATGAACACTGAAGCTTTCTTT. Protein product: CASSDELMNTEAFF.

The J gene is TRBJ2-1, the V gene TRBV6-5, with D tentatively TRBD1 (5 bases). Trimming left V 3 bases short and J 5 bases short, with 11 bases between. CDR3 length: 14 amino acids. Germline lookup yields CDR1 MNHEY and CDR2 SVGAGI. CDR3 residues: CASSYKGPDNEQFF. As DNA, the CDR3 is TGTGCCAGCAGTTATAAGGGGCCCGACAATGAGCAGTTCTTC.

V usage is TRBV7-3 and J usage is TRBJ2-1; TRBD2 aligns across 11 bases. The junction had 11 bases not matched to a gene; V was cut back by 5 bases and J by 8 bases. This CDR3 region has 16 residues. The V gene's germline CDR1 is SGHTA and CDR2 FQGTGA. CDR3 DNA: TGTGCCAGCAGCCCCCGGGTAGCGGGAGGGATCGATGAGCAGTTCTTC. It codes for CASSPRVAGGIDEQFF.

This clone was seen a handful of times. This chain joins TRBV2 and TRBJ2-7; TRBD1 agrees at 8 bases. The junction had 10 bases not matched to a gene; V was cut back by 6 bases and J by 6 bases. CDR3 length: 14 residues. From germline, CDR1 is SNHLY and CDR2 FYNNEI. CDR3 nucleotides: TGTGCCAGCAGGTTTACGGGACAGGCCGCCGAGCAGTACTTC. This sequence encodes CASRFTGQAAEQYF.

This clone was seen more than once but under ten times. V and J are TRBV19 and TRBJ2-1; no clear D. The V gene's germline CDR1 is LNHDA and CDR2 SQIVND (reference sequence). CDR3 length: 13 amino acids. With 9 bases removed from V and 2 bases from J, the gap between germline ends came to 11 bases. This CDR3 is CASAEATYNEQFF. CDR3 DNA: TGTGCCAGCGCCGAAGCCACCTACAATGAGCAGTTCTTC.

The rearrangement joins TRBV5-1 to TRBJ2-3, with 10 bases fitting TRBD1. The germline gives CDR1 SGHRS, CDR2 YFSETQ. Trimming took 2 bases from V and 4 from J; bases not matched to a gene: 4. The CDR3 spans 15 residues. The CDR3 nucleotides read TGCGCCAGCAGCTTCAGGGACAGGGGATCAGATACGCAGTATTTT. It codes for CASSFRDRGSDTQYF.